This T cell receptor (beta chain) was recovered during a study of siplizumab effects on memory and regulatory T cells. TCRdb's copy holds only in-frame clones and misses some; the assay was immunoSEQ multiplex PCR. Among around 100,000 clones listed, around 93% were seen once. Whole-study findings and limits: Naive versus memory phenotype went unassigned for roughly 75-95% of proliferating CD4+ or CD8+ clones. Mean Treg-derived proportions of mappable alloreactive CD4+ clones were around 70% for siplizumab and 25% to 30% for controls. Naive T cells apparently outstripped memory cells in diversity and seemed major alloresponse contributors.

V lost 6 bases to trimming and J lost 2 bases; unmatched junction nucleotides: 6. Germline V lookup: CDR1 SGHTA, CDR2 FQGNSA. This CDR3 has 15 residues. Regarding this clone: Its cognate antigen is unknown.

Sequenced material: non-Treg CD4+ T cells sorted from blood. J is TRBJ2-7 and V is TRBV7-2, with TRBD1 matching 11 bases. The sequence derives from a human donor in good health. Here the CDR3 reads CASSPDRGPPYEQYF. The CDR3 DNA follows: TGTGCCAGCAGTCCGGACAGGGGGCCGCCCTACGAGCAGTACTTC. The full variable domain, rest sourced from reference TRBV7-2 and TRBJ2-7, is GAGVSQSPSNKVTEKGKDVELRCDPISGHTALYWYRQSLGQGLEFLIYFQGNSAPDKSGLPSDRFSAERTGGSVSTLTIQRTQQEDSAVYLCASSPDRGPPYEQYFGPGTRLTVT.